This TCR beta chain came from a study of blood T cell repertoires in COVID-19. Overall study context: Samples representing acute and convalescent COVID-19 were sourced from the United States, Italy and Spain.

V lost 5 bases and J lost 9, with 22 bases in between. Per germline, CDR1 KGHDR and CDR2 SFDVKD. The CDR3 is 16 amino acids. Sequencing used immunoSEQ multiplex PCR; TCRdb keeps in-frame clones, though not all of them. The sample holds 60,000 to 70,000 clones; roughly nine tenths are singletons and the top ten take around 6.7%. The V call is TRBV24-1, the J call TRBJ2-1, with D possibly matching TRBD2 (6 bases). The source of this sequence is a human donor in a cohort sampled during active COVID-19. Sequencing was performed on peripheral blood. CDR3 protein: CATSGLAQNGGSEQFF. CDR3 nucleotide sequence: TGTGCCACCAGTGGTTTAGCCCAGAACGGGGGAAGTGAGCAGTTCTTC.